This passage covers 25 T cell receptor beta chains from one sample sequenced in a study of blood T cell repertoires in COVID-19. Here immunoSEQ multiplex PCR was the method, and the copy in TCRdb shows in-frame clones only, minus some. The sample includes tens of thousands of clones, about four fifths seen only once; the top ten take 19%. The sequencing sample was made of peripheral blood. All receptors come from a human donor in a cohort sampled during active COVID-19.

Notes on this clone: This specimen includes other DNA sequences encoding the same CDR3. The chain has TRBV12-3 or TRBV12-4 and TRBJ1-1, with 8 bases lining up with TRBD1. This CDR3 spans 13 amino acids. V was clipped by 4 bases and J by 5 bases; unmatched bases: 3. The DNA for the CDR3 is TGTGCCAGCAGTTCAACAGGGGGAACTGAAGCTTTCTTT. This translates into CASSSTGGTEAFF.

The chain has TRBV25-1 and TRBJ1-3, with TRBD1 matching 7 bases. V lost 4 bases, J lost 0 bases, and 3 bases stayed unmatched. This CDR3 spans 15 amino acids. Germline V gene data show CDR1 as MGHDK and CDR2 as SYGVNS. CDR3 sequence: CASSAGQISGNTIYF. CDR3 DNA sequence: TGTGCCAGCAGTGCGGGACAGATCTCTGGAAACACCATATATTTT.

The chain uses TRBV24-1 and TRBJ2-7, with 8 bases lining up with TRBD1. With V trimmed by 4 bases and J by 7 bases, 14 bases remained unmatched. Germline CDR1 reads KGHDR; CDR2 reads SFDVKD. The CDR3 loop spans 16 amino acids. The chain's CDR3 is CATSDGPGTGKSEQYF. The DNA for the CDR3 is TGTGCCACCAGTGACGGCCCTGGGACAGGAAAAAGTGAGCAGTACTTC.

The V call is TRBV5-1, the J call TRBJ2-7, with unresolved D. This CDR3 has 11 residues. The V and J ends lost 2 bases and 6 bases respectively, with 6 bases between them. CDR1 and CDR2 from the germline V gene are SGHRS and YFSETQ. The CDR3 nucleotides are TGCGCCAGCAGCTTACATGCCGAGCAGTACTTC. It translates to CASSLHAEQYF.

This chain links TRBV11-1 with TRBJ2-7; 11 bases fit TRBD2. The CDR3 consists of 15 residues. Germline trimming cut 5 bases from V and 7 bases from J; bases unmatched to any gene: 10. The germline V gene has CDR1 SGHAT and CDR2 FQDESV (reference sequence). The CDR3 is CASSIELAGGEEQYF. The CDR3 nucleotides read TGTGCCAGCAGCATTGAGCTAGCGGGAGGAGAAGAGCAGTACTTC. Supplemented by reference TRBV11-1 and TRBJ2-7, the full variable domain reads EAEVAQSPRYKITEKSQAVAFWCDPISGHATLYWYRQILGQGPELLVQFQDESVVDDSQLPKDRFSAERLKGVDSTLKIQPAELGDSAMYLCASSIELAGGEEQYFGPGTRLTVT.

The chain has TRBV7-2 and TRBJ2-7; a possible D gene is TRBD1 (5 bases). Germline V lookup: CDR1 SGHTA, CDR2 FQGNSA. This CDR3 is 14 amino acids long. Trimming left V 5 bases short and J 9 bases short, with 20 bases between. CDR3: CASSQGPPPRAQYF. The DNA of the CDR3 is TGTGCCAGCAGCCAGGGCCCCCCTCCCCGGGCGCAGTACTTC.

J is TRBJ2-1 and V is TRBV5-4, with 7 bases aligning to TRBD1. CDR1 and CDR2 from the germline V gene are SGHNT and YYREEE (reference sequence). The CDR3 loop spans 15 amino acids. J was trimmed by 4 bases and V by 7 bases; bases with no gene match: 11. CDR3 residues: CASSFPGTEYNEQFF. The CDR3 DNA reads TGTGCCAGCTCTTTCCCCGGGACAGAATACAATGAGCAGTTCTTC.

There are a few counts of this clone. J is TRBJ2-7 and V is TRBV19; TRBD1 agrees at 8 bases. Germline trimming cut 10 bases from V and 7 bases from J; bases unmatched to any gene: 15. This CDR3 contains 14 residues. Germline V CDR1 and CDR2: LNHDA, SQIVND (reference sequence). CDR3 in DNA: TGTGCCACCTCCCTCCCGGACAGGGTCGGTGAGCAGTACTTC. Amino acid sequence: CATSLPDRVGEQYF. Filled out from reference TRBV19 and TRBJ2-7, the complete variable domain reads DGGITQSPKYLFRKEGQNVTLSCEQNLNHDAMYWYRQDPGQGLRLIYYSQIVNDFQKGDIAEGYSVSREKKESFPLTVTSAQKNPTAFYLCATSLPDRVGEQYFGPGTRLTVT.

The rearrangement uses TRBV6-5 and TRBJ2-7, with D possibly TRBD1 on 6 matching bases. In germline, CDR1 is MNHEY, CDR2 SVGAGI. The CDR3 sequence is 13 residues long. Trimming left V 6 bases short and J 2 bases short, with 11 bases between. In DNA, the CDR3 is TGTGCCAGCAGAAAAACAGGGACCTACGAGCAGTACTTC. This translates into CASRKTGTYEQYF.

The chain combines TRBV18 with TRBJ1-5, with 9 bases fitting TRBD1. The CDR3 totals 15 residues. Trimming took 5 bases from V and 1 from J; bases not matched to a gene: 3. Germline CDR1 reads KGHSH; CDR2 reads LQKENI. CDR3 bases: TGTGCCAGCTCAGAAGGGACAGGGAGCAATCAGCCCCAGCATTTT. It yields the protein CASSEGTGSNQPQHF.

The CDR3 is CASSPLGFAGQAETQYF. CDR3 nucleotides: TGTGCCAGCAGCCCCCTGGGGTTTGCTGGACAGGCGGAGACCCAGTACTTC. This chain connects TRBV11-2 to TRBJ2-5, with 7 bases matching TRBD1. The CDR3 has 17 amino acids. Looked up from germline, CDR1 is SGHAT and CDR2 is FQNNGV. J gave up 5 bases and V 5 bases, and 17 bases lay outside the gene matches.

The chain employs TRBV29-1 and TRBJ1-1; D is possibly TRBD1 (6 bases). Per the germline V gene, CDR1 is SQVTM and CDR2 is ANQGSEA. The CDR3 is 12 amino acids. Trimming took 7 bases from V and 1 from J, leaving 10 bases between them. The CDR3 protein is CSALQGNTEAFF. In nucleotides, the CDR3 is TGCAGCGCATTACAGGGGAACACTGAAGCTTTCTTT.

This CDR3 is CAISDPGLAETSSYEQYF. In nucleotides, the CDR3 is TGTGCCATCAGTGACCCGGGACTAGCGGAAACGAGCTCCTACGAGCAGTACTTC. The genes are TRBV10-3 and TRBJ2-7; TRBD2 matches 11 bases. The V gene's germline CDR1 is ENHRY and CDR2 SYGVKD. CDR3 length: 18 residues. V trimming: 3 bases; J trimming: 0 bases; junction bases outside the gene matches: 10.

This chain links TRBV4-1 with TRBJ1-1, with 8 bases that match TRBD1. This CDR3 is 16 amino acids long. V dropped 0 bases and J dropped 1; count of bases not matched to a gene: 4. CDR1 is MGHRA and CDR2 is YSYEKL in the germline V gene. The CDR3 loop is CASSQDAGTGNTEAFF. The CDR3 coding sequence is TGCGCCAGCAGCCAAGATGCTGGGACAGGGAACACTGAAGCTTTCTTT.

The rearrangement uses TRBV28 and TRBJ1-1, with D possibly TRBD1 on 5 matching bases. Trimming removed 5 bases at V and 4 bases at J, with 17 bases between. This CDR3 comprises 15 residues. The germline CDR1 and CDR2 sequences are MDHEN and SYDVKM. The CDR3, as DNA: TGTGCCAGCAGTCCACCCGCAGGGCTTAGCACTGAAGCTTTCTTT. Translating it yields CASSPPAGLSTEAFF.

This chain joins TRBV5-1 and TRBJ2-7; D may be TRBD1 (6 bases). Per germline, CDR1 SGHRS and CDR2 YFSETQ. V was cut by 3 bases and J by 4 bases, with 11 bases left in between. This CDR3 has 13 residues. The CDR3 is CASSSDSRYEQYF. CDR3 sequence (DNA): TGCGCCAGCAGCTCGGACAGCAGATACGAGCAGTACTTC. Full variable domain (outside the CDR3, taken from reference TRBV5-1 and TRBJ2-7): KAGVTQTPRYLIKTRGQQVTLSCSPISGHRSVSWYQQTPGQGLQFLFEYFSETQRNKGNFPGRFSGRQFSNSRSEMNVSTLELGDSALYLCASSSDSRYEQYFGPGTRLTVT.

This chain connects TRBV7-2 to TRBJ1-1; D uncertain. The germline gives CDR1 SGHTA, CDR2 FQGNSA. V was clipped by 3 bases and J by 8 bases, with 13 bases between them. CDR3 length equals 13 residues. Here the CDR3 reads CASSLAGFMEAFF. CDR3 nucleotide sequence: TGTGCCAGCAGCTTGGCGGGGTTCATGGAAGCTTTCTTT.

The chain couples TRBV28 to TRBJ2-3; 8 bases fit TRBD1. The ends lost 3 bases at V and 2 bases at J; junction bases unmatched: 7. Germline V lookup: CDR1 MDHEN, CDR2 SYDVKM. The CDR3 covers 16 residues. This CDR3 is CASSFPGTGDTDTQYF. The DNA for the CDR3 is TGTGCCAGCAGTTTCCCCGGGACAGGAGACACAGATACGCAGTATTTT.

This clone came up once. This chain uses TRBV7-8 with TRBJ2-7; the match to TRBD2 covers 8 bases. Germline lookup yields CDR1 SGHVS and CDR2 FQNEAQ. The CDR3 spans 14 residues. V gave up 7 bases and J gave up 0 bases; unmatched junction bases: 5. The CDR3 DNA follows: TGTGCCAGCACCAGAACTAGCGGCTCCTACGAGCAGTACTTC. It is translated as CASTRTSGSYEQYF.

This chain joins TRBV7-9 and TRBJ2-3; 9 positions match TRBD2. Trimming cost V 11 bases and J 4 bases; bases outside gene matches: 4. The CDR3 runs to 12 residues. CDR1 and CDR2 from the germline V gene are SEHNR and FQNEAQ (reference sequence). CDR3 sequence: CAGRGGADTQYF. The CDR3 DNA reads as TGTGCCGGGCGGGGGGGAGCAGATACGCAGTATTTT. Full variable domain (remainder filled in from reference TRBV7-9 and TRBJ2-3): DTGVSQNPRHKITKRGQNVTFRCDPISEHNRLYWYRQTLGQGPEFLTYFQNEAQLEKSRLLSDRFSAERPKGSFSTLEIQRTEQGDSAMYLCAGRGGADTQYFGPGTRLTVL.

The rearrangement links TRBV19 to TRBJ1-1, with a possible D match to TRBD1 (5 bases). V gave up 3 bases and J gave up 5 bases, with 13 bases separating them. The CDR3 loop spans 14 amino acids. Per the germline V gene, CDR1 is LNHDA and CDR2 is SQIVND (reference sequence). The CDR3 DNA reads TGTGCCAGTAGTATCGTCGGGGGAGGAACTGAAGCTTTCTTT. Amino acid sequence: CASSIVGGGTEAFF. The full variable domain, with the rest looked up from reference TRBV19 and TRBJ1-1, is DGGITQSPKYLFRKEGQNVTLSCEQNLNHDAMYWYRQDPGQGLRLIYYSQIVNDFQKGDIAEGYSVSREKKESFPLTVTSAQKNPTAFYLCASSIVGGGTEAFFGQGTRLTVV.

The V call is TRBV10-3, the J call TRBJ2-1; 10 bases fit TRBD2. The V segment lost 2 bases and the J segment 10 bases; nucleotides outside the gene matches: 5. Per the germline V gene, CDR1 is ENHRY and CDR2 is SYGVKD. The CDR3 covers 14 residues. CDR3: CAISELAGEVEQFF. The CDR3 region has the DNA TGTGCCATCAGTGAGCTAGCGGGAGAGGTCGAGCAGTTCTTC.

The V call is TRBV5-5, the J call TRBJ2-6; D may be TRBD2 (6 bases). Trimming left V 5 bases short and J 0 bases short, with 18 bases between. The V gene's germline CDR1 is SGHKS and CDR2 YYEKEE (reference sequence). The CDR3 has 18 residues. This CDR3 reads CASRPGLLISSGANVLTF. In nucleotides, the CDR3 is TGTGCCAGCAGGCCGGGACTCCTCATAAGCTCTGGGGCCAACGTCCTGACTTTC.

This clone has more than one count but fewer than ten. The chain has TRBV6-5 and TRBJ2-7, with D perhaps matching TRBD2 (5 bases). The V gene's germline CDR1 is MNHEY and CDR2 SVGAGI. The CDR3 runs 15 residues. V lost 7 bases and J 0 bases, leaving 16 bases between the germline ends. In DNA form, the CDR3 reads TGTGCCAGCAAAGGGCGGGCCCTGAGCTCCTACGAGCAGTACTTC. It specifies CASKGRALSSYEQYF.

In regard to this clone: The identical CDR3 is also encoded by other nucleotide sequences in the sample. The rearrangement uses TRBV5-1 and TRBJ2-5, with a tentative D call TRBD2 (6 bases). The V gene lost 4 bases and the J gene lost 2 bases, with 9 bases spanning the gap. The CDR3 covers 13 residues. The germline V gene encodes CDR1 SGHRS and CDR2 YFSETQ. The DNA of the CDR3 is TGCGCCAGCAGCCTTGGGACTCAAGAGACCCAGTACTTC. Residues: CASSLGTQETQYF.